Reported below is one TCR beta chain. TCRdb's copy holds only in-frame clones and misses some; the assay was immunoSEQ multiplex PCR. The repertoire holds approximately 50,000 clones, roughly 80% seen once, with over 3.5% in the top ten. Per the germline V gene, CDR1 is SGDLS and CDR2 is YYNGEE. With V trimmed by 3 bases and J by 6 bases, 7 bases remained unmatched. There are 14 residues in the CDR3. The sample belongs to a study of OX40 agonist ivuxolimab in advanced cancers. Study background: The patients received ivuxolimab by intravenous route every 2 weeks at 0.01 to 10 mg/kg.

Systemic immunosuppression or a history of autoimmune disease excluded patients. Sequenced material: CD4+ or CD8+ T cells sorted from blood, taken in a trial of the OX40 agonist ivuxolimab. This chain connects TRBV9 to TRBJ2-3, with 7 bases aligning to TRBD2. The TCR was taken from an adult with an advanced solid tumor such as melanoma, head and neck, liver or kidney cancer. DNA for the CDR3: TGTGCCAGCAGCGCATCGACTAGCTGGGATACGCAGTATTTT. Its translation is CASSASTSWDTQYF.